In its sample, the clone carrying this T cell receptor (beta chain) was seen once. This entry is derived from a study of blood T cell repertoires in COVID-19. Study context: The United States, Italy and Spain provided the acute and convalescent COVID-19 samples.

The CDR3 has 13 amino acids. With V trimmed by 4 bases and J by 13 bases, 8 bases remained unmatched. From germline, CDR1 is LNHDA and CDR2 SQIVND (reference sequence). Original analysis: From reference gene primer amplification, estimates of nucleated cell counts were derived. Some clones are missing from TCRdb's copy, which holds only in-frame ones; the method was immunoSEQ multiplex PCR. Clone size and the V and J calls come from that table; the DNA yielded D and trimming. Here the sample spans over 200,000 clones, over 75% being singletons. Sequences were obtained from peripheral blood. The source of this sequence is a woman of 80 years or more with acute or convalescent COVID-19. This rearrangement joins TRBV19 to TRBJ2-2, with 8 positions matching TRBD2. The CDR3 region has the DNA TGTGCCAGTAGTACCCCTCTTGCGGGAGGGCTGTTTTTT. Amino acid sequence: CASSTPLAGGLFF.